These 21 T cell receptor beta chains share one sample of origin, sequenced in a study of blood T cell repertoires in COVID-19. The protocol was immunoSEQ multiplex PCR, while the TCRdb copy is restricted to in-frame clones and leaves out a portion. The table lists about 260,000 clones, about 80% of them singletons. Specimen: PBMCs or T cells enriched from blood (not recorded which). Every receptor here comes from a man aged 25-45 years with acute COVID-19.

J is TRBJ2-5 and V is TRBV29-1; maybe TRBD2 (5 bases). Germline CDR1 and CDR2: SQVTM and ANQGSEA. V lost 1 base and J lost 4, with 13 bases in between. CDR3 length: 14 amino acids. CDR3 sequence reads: CSVEVSAGVETQYF. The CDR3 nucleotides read TGCAGCGTTGAAGTCTCGGCCGGGGTAGAGACCCAGTACTTC.

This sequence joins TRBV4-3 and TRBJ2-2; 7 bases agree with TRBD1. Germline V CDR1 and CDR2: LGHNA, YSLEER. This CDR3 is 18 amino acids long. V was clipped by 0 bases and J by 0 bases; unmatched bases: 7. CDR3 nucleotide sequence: TGCGCCAGCAGCCAAGATAATCTGGGGACAGCGAACACCGGGGAGCTGTTTTTT. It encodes CASSQDNLGTANTGELFF.

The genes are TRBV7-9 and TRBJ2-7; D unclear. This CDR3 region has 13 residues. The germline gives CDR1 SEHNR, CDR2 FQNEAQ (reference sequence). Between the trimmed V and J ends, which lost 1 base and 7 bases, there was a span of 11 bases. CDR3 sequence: CASSLGESGEQYV. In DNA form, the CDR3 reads TGTGCCAGCAGCTTAGGAGAGTCCGGGGAGCAGTACGTC.

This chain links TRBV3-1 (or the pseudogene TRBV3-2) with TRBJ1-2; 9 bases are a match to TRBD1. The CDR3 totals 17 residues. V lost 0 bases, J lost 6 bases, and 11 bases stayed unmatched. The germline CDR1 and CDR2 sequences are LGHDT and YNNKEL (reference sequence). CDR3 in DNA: TGTGCCAGCAGCCAAGATGTGGTACAGGGGGCAATCAATGGCTACACCTTC. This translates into CASSQDVVQGAINGYTF.

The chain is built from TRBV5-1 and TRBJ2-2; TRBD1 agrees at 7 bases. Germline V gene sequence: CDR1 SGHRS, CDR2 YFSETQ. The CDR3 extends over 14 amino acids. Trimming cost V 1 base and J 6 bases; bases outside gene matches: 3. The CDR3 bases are TGCGCCAGCAGCTTGTGGCAGGGGGCCGGGGAGCTGTTTTTT. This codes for CASSLWQGAGELFF.

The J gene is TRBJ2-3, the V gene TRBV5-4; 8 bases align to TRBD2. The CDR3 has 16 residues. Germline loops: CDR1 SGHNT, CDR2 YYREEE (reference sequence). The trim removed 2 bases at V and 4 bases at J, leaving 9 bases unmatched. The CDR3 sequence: CASSFWSSGFSDTQYF. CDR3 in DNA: TGTGCCAGCAGCTTTTGGTCTAGCGGGTTTTCAGATACGCAGTATTTT.

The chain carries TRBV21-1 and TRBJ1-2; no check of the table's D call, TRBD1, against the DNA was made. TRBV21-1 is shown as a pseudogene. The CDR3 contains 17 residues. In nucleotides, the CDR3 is TGTGCCACCCTACTTCCTGACAGGGATCATCCGAACTATGGCTACACCTTC. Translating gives CATLLPDRDHPNYGYTF.

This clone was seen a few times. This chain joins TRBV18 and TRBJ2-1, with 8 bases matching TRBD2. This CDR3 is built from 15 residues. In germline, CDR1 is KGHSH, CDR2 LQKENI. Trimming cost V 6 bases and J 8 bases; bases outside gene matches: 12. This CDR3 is CASSLGLARGDEQFF. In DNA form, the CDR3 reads TGTGCCAGCTCGCTCGGACTAGCTAGAGGGGATGAGCAGTTCTTC.

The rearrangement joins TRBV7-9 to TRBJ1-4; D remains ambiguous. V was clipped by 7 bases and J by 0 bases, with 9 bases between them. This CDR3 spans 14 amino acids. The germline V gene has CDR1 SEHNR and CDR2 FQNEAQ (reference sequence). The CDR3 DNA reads TGTGCCAGCACCCTTCTAGCAACTAATGAAAAACTGTTTTTT. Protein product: CASTLLATNEKLFF.

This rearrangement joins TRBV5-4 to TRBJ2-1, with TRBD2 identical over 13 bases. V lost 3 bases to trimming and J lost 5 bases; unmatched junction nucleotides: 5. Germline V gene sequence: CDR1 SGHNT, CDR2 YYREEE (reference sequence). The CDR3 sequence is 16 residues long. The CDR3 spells CASSSLGLAGDNEQFF. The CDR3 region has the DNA TGTGCCAGCAGCTCCCTCGGACTAGCGGGAGACAATGAGCAGTTCTTC.

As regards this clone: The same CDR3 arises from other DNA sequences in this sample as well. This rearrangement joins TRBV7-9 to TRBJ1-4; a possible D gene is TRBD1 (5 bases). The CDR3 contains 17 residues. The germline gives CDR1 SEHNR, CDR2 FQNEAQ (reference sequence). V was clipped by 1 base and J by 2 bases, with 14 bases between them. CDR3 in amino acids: CASSLGDRGTTNEKLFF. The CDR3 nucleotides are TGTGCCAGCAGCTTAGGGGATAGGGGAACGACTAATGAAAAACTGTTTTTT. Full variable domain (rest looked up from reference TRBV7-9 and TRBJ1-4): DTGVSQNPRHKITKRGQNVTFRCDPISEHNRLYWYRQTLGQGPEFLTYFQNEAQLEKSRLLSDRFSAERPKGSFSTLEIQRTEQGDSAMYLCASSLGDRGTTNEKLFFGSGTQLSVL.

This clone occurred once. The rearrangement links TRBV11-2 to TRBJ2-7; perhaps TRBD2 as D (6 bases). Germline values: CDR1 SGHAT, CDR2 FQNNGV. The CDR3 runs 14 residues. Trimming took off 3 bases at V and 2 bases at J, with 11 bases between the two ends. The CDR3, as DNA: TGTGCCAGCAGCTTGGCCGGGACTCCCTACGAGCAGTACGTC. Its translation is CASSLAGTPYEQYV.

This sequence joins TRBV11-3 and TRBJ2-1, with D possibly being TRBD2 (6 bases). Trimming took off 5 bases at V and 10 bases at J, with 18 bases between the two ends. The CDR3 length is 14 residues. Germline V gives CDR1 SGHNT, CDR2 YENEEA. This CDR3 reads CASSPSYNGLEQFF. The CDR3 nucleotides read TGTGCCAGCAGCCCATCGTATAATGGACTAGAGCAGTTCTTC.

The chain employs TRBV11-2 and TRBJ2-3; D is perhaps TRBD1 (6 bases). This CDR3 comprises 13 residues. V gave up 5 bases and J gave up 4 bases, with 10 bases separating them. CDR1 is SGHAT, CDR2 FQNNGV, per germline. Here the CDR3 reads CASSPPGADTQYF. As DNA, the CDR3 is TGTGCCAGCAGCCCCCCAGGGGCAGATACGCAGTATTTT.

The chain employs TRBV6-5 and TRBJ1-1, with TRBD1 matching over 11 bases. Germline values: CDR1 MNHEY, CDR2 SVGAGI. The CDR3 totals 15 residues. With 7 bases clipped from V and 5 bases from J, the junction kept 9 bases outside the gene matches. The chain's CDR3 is CASILAGTGGTEAFF. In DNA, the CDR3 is TGTGCCAGCATCTTAGCCGGGACAGGGGGAACTGAAGCTTTCTTT.

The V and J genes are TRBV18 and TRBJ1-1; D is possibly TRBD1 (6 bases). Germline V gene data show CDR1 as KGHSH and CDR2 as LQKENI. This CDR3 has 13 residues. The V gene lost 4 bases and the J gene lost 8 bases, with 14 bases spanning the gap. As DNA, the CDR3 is TGTGCCAGCTCACAGCAGGTAACAGGGGAAGCTTTCTTT. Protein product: CASSQQVTGEAFF.

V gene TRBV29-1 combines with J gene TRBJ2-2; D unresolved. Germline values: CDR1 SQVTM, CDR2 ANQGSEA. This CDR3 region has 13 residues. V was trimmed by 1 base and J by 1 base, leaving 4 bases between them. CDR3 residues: CSVEVVNTGELFF. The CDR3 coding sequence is TGCAGCGTTGAAGTAGTGAACACCGGGGAGCTGTTTTTT.

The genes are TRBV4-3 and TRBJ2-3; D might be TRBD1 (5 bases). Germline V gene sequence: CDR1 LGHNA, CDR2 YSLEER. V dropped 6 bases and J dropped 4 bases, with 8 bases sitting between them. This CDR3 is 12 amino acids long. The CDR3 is CASRWGPDTQYF. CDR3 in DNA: TGCGCCAGCAGGTGGGGCCCAGATACGCAGTATTTT.

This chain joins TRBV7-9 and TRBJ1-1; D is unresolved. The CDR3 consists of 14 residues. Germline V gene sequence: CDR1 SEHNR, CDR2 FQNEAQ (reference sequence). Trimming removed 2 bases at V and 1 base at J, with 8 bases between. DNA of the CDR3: TGTGCCAGCAGCTTACAAGCGGGGAACACTGAAGCTTTCTTT. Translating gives CASSLQAGNTEAFF.

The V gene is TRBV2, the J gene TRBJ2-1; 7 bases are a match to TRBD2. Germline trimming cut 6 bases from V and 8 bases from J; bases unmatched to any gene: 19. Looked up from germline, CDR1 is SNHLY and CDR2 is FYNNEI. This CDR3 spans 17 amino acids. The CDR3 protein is CASRGGFERLLGDEQFF. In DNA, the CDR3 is TGTGCCAGCAGGGGGGGGTTCGAGCGCCTCCTCGGGGATGAGCAGTTCTTC.

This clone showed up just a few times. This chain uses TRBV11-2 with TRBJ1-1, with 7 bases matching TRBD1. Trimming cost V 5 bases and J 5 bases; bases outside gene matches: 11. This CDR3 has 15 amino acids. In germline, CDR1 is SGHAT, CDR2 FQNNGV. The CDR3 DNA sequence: TGTGCCAGCAGCAGCTTACGCGACAGGGTTACTGAAGCTTTCTTT. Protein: CASSSLRDRVTEAFF.